Below, 13 T cell receptor beta chains from the same sample are listed, as sequenced in a study of T cell responses to AZD1222 COVID-19 vaccine. TCRdb's copy holds only in-frame clones and misses some; the assay was immunoSEQ multiplex PCR. The sample records more than 70,000 clones, about 90% being singletons. Specimen: peripheral blood, collected 28 days after the second AZD1222 dose. The origin of the receptors is an adult who received the AZD1222 COVID-19 vaccine.

This chain uses TRBV9 with TRBJ1-3, with D perhaps TRBD1 (5 bases). This CDR3 region has 16 residues. With 3 bases removed from V and 0 bases from J, the gap between germline ends came to 13 bases. Per germline, CDR1 SGDLS and CDR2 YYNGEE. In DNA, the CDR3 is TGTGCCAGCAGCGCCCAACAGGTCTACTCTGGAAACACCATATATTTT. It specifies CASSAQQVYSGNTIYF.

This sequence joins TRBV5-6 and TRBJ2-3; D unclear. Between the trimmed V and J ends, which lost 4 bases and 0 bases, there was a span of 6 bases. The CDR3 contains 13 residues. In germline, CDR1 is SGHDT, CDR2 YYEEEE. In nucleotides, the CDR3 is TGTGCCAGCAGCACCTCTAGCACAGATACGCAGTATTTT. It encodes CASSTSSTDTQYF.

This chain links TRBV2 with TRBJ2-2, with TRBD2 identical over 7 bases. The trim removed 8 bases at V and 6 bases at J, leaving 9 bases unmatched. The CDR3 consists of 14 residues. Germline V gene data show CDR1 as SNHLY and CDR2 as FYNNEI. Written as DNA, the CDR3 is TGTGCCAGCCAGGGTAGGACTAGAGCCGGGGAGCTGTTTTTT. It translates to CASQGRTRAGELFF.

This chain joins TRBV7-8 and TRBJ2-2; 9 bases match TRBD1. V shed 2 bases and J 6 bases; nucleotides not matched to a gene: 10. Per the germline V gene, CDR1 is SGHVS and CDR2 is FQNEAQ. The CDR3 runs to 17 residues. CDR3 sequence: CASSLTTGTGLAGELFF. Here the CDR3 DNA reads TGTGCCAGCAGCTTAACGACCGGGACAGGGCTCGCCGGGGAGCTGTTTTTT.

The chain carries TRBV3-1 (or the pseudogene TRBV3-2) and TRBJ1-1; D not certain. Germline V gene lookup returns CDR1 LGHDT and CDR2 YNNKEL (reference sequence). CDR3 size: 14 residues. V lost 5 bases to trimming and J lost 0 bases, with 10 bases between them. The CDR3 loop reads CASSRAGVNTEAFF. CDR3 coding DNA: TGTGCCAGCAGCAGGGCCGGGGTGAACACTGAAGCTTTCTTT.

In DNA form, the CDR3 reads TGCGCCAGCAGCCAAGATCTTTCTAGTGGAGGAGAGACCCAGTACTTC. Its translation is CASSQDLSSGGETQYF. This chain joins TRBV4-3 and TRBJ2-5; D may be TRBD2 (5 bases). The V and J ends lost 0 bases and 4 bases respectively, with 15 bases between them. CDR1 and CDR2 (germline): LGHNA, YSLEER. This CDR3 is built from 16 residues.

For the CDR3, the DNA is TGTGCCAGCAGTTACGTGGGGATTAAGAATTCACCCCTCCACTTT. This sequence encodes CASSYVGIKNSPLHF. J is TRBJ1-6 and V is TRBV6-2 or TRBV6-3; D is uncertain. Germline CDR1 is MNHEY and CDR2 is SVGEGT. V lost 2 bases, J lost 7 bases, and 12 bases lay in between. The CDR3 has 15 residues.

This sequence joins TRBV18 and TRBJ2-7, with TRBD2 identical over 9 bases. The CDR3 runs to 16 residues. The J segment lost 3 bases and the V segment lost 2 bases, leaving 8 bases of the junction unmatched. Germline V CDR1 and CDR2: KGHSH, LQKENI. The CDR3 loop is CASSPATSGRFYEQYF. The CDR3 nucleotides read TGTGCCAGCTCACCAGCGACTAGCGGACGGTTCTACGAGCAGTACTTC.

This chain uses TRBV9 with TRBJ2-1, with a possible D match to TRBD1 (5 bases). V lost 4 bases and J 6 bases, leaving 14 bases between the germline ends. CDR3 size: 14 residues. CDR1 SGDLS and CDR2 YYNGEE come from the germline V gene. In nucleotides, the CDR3 is TGTGCCAGCAGCCACGGCAGGGTCGGCAATGAGCAGTTCTTC. This translates into CASSHGRVGNEQFF.

V and J are TRBV5-8 and TRBJ2-7; unclear D gene. This CDR3 is built from 11 residues. The germline V gene encodes CDR1 SGHTS and CDR2 YDEGEE. With 0 bases removed from V and 2 bases from J, the gap between germline ends came to 0 bases. The CDR3 here is CASSLAYEQYF. The CDR3 DNA is TGTGCCAGCAGCTTGGCCTACGAGCAGTACTTC.

The V gene is TRBV24-1, the J gene TRBJ2-1; TRBD1 agrees at 7 bases. The CDR3 sequence is 13 residues long. Per the germline V gene, CDR1 is KGHDR and CDR2 is SFDVKD. The ends lost 3 bases at V and 5 bases at J; junction bases unmatched: 0. The CDR3 sequence is CATSDGTDNEQFF. CDR3 nucleotide sequence: TGTGCCACCAGTGATGGGACAGACAATGAGCAGTTCTTC.

The genes are TRBV7-9 and TRBJ2-7, with TRBD2 matching over 9 bases. Losses at the gene ends were 3 bases for V and 2 bases for J; bases not matched to a gene: 8. Germline V lookup: CDR1 SEHNR, CDR2 FQNEAQ (reference sequence). The CDR3 is made up of 16 amino acids. The CDR3 here is CASSFPPSGDTYEQYF. CDR3 coding DNA: TGTGCCAGCAGCTTTCCTCCTAGCGGGGATACCTACGAGCAGTACTTC.

The V and J genes are TRBV18 and TRBJ1-1, with a possible D match to TRBD1 (5 bases). Germline loops: CDR1 KGHSH, CDR2 LQKENI. Deletions cut 3 bases from V and 5 bases from J, with 13 bases between. This CDR3 is 14 amino acids long. The CDR3 bases are TGTGCCAGCTCACCCGGGGCGCAACGGACTGAAGCTTTCTTT. It is translated as CASSPGAQRTEAFF.